The rows below give T cell receptor beta chains drawn from one sample of a study of monozygotic twins with inflammatory bowel disease. TCRdb re-called the 5' RACE reads and gives one entry per CDR3 protein, without DNA. The table lists 350,000 to 400,000 distinct CDR3 sequences. The sequenced material came from blood. The receptors come from a human donor with ulcerative colitis or Crohn's disease, or a healthy co-twin of an affected twin (not recorded which). CDR3s include the opening cysteine and the closing phenylalanine or tryptophan.

CDR3aa: CASSIQIYEQYF
v_gene: TRBV12-3/TRBV12-4
j_gene: TRBJ2-7

CDR3aa: CASSLSDRGGRTGELFF
v_gene: TRBV7-6
j_gene: TRBJ2-2

CDR3aa: CASSPLGQVGRDGTEAFF
v_gene: TRBV6-2/TRBV6-3
j_gene: TRBJ1-1

CDR3aa: CASRWTSGAYEQYF
v_gene: TRBV6-1
j_gene: TRBJ2-7

CDR3aa: CASSYRSADTQYF
v_gene: TRBV6-5
j_gene: TRBJ2-3

CDR3aa: CASSLSTRYNEQFF
v_gene: TRBV11-3
j_gene: TRBJ2-1

CDR3aa: CSAWDGWLGEKLFF
v_gene: TRBV20-1
j_gene: TRBJ1-4

CDR3aa: CASSQQGPRELFF
v_gene: TRBV7-2
j_gene: TRBJ2-2

CDR3aa: CASSFGVHGTDTQYF
v_gene: TRBV5-6
j_gene: TRBJ2-3

CDR3aa: CSAIISGQETQYF
v_gene: TRBV20-1
j_gene: TRBJ2-5

CDR3aa: CSAPKQGGNQPQHF
v_gene: TRBV20-1
j_gene: TRBJ1-5

CDR3aa: CSVEKGGIETQYF
v_gene: TRBV29-1
j_gene: TRBJ2-5

CDR3aa: CASSLFRDSNEQYF
v_gene: TRBV12-3/TRBV12-4
j_gene: TRBJ2-7

CDR3aa: CASSLSGGVGTGELFF
v_gene: TRBV7-6
j_gene: TRBJ2-2

CDR3aa: CASSVAAGTTYEQYF
v_gene: TRBV9
j_gene: TRBJ2-7

CDR3aa: CASSFAAGDTEAFF
v_gene: TRBV12-3/TRBV12-4
j_gene: TRBJ1-1

CDR3aa: CASSPRVENNEQFF
v_gene: TRBV18
j_gene: TRBJ2-1

CDR3aa: CASSVSQGTAEKLFF
v_gene: TRBV2
j_gene: TRBJ1-4

CDR3aa: CASSSFFIDTPSSYNEQFF
v_gene: TRBV11-1
j_gene: TRBJ2-1

CDR3aa: CASSLGAGSWVDQPQHF
v_gene: TRBV7-8
j_gene: TRBJ1-5

CDR3aa: CASSLASWETQYF
v_gene: TRBV7-6
j_gene: TRBJ2-5

CDR3aa: CASSLVAGSTGELFF
v_gene: TRBV12-3/TRBV12-4
j_gene: TRBJ2-2

CDR3aa: CASYSGNQPQHF
v_gene: TRBV28
j_gene: TRBJ1-5

CDR3aa: CASSNRSGFATQYF
v_gene: TRBV7-2
j_gene: TRBJ2-5

CDR3aa: CASSLGGQADQPQHF
v_gene: TRBV12-3/TRBV12-4
j_gene: TRBJ1-5

CDR3aa: CASTTDRGWEETQYF
v_gene: TRBV5-1
j_gene: TRBJ2-5

CDR3aa: CASSQGQGASKNIQYF
v_gene: TRBV4-2
j_gene: TRBJ2-4

CDR3aa: CASSLGRPEAFF
v_gene: TRBV7-9
j_gene: TRBJ1-1

CDR3aa: CASSPGTGQYNYGYTF
v_gene: TRBV19
j_gene: TRBJ1-2

CDR3aa: CSVGGQGLTTQYF
v_gene: TRBV29-1
j_gene: TRBJ2-5

CDR3aa: CASSLVAAYYEQYF
v_gene: TRBV5-5
j_gene: TRBJ2-7

CDR3aa: CSAVTGTADTQYF
v_gene: TRBV20-1
j_gene: TRBJ2-3

CDR3aa: CASSPRTTGTNYGYTF
v_gene: TRBV18
j_gene: TRBJ1-2

CDR3aa: CASSYISGNEQFF
v_gene: TRBV6-2/TRBV6-3
j_gene: TRBJ2-1

CDR3aa: CASSPRVGGAIDTQYF
v_gene: TRBV7-3
j_gene: TRBJ2-3

CDR3aa: CAISFTANTEAFF
v_gene: TRBV10-3
j_gene: TRBJ1-1

CDR3aa: CASSESGTRSYEQYF
v_gene: TRBV5-1
j_gene: TRBJ2-7

CDR3aa: CASNEGPYEQYF
v_gene: TRBV5-1
j_gene: TRBJ2-7

CDR3aa: CANTGQNINNEQFF
v_gene: TRBV21-1
j_gene: TRBJ2-1

CDR3aa: CASSFWDGPDTQYF
v_gene: TRBV7-2
j_gene: TRBJ2-3

CDR3aa: CSARVGGYYGYTF
v_gene: TRBV20-1
j_gene: TRBJ1-2

CDR3aa: CASSLTGHNEKLFF
v_gene: TRBV7-2
j_gene: TRBJ1-4

CDR3aa: CASSQTTGTVPLFF
v_gene: TRBV7-7
j_gene: TRBJ1-4

CDR3aa: CASSRGVRPLMGNQPQHF
v_gene: TRBV6-2/TRBV6-3
j_gene: TRBJ1-5

CDR3aa: CASSIHRDRPSYEQYF
v_gene: TRBV7-6
j_gene: TRBJ2-7

CDR3aa: CSAAPGGRGLTEAFF
v_gene: TRBV29-1
j_gene: TRBJ1-1

CDR3aa: CSARALDGYSNQPQHF
v_gene: TRBV20-1
j_gene: TRBJ1-5

CDR3aa: CASSYSSTGLIVLYRNGEQYF
v_gene: TRBV6-2/TRBV6-3
j_gene: TRBJ2-7

CDR3aa: CSAGSRASGSYEQYF
v_gene: TRBV20-1
j_gene: TRBJ2-7

CDR3aa: CASSQSGSPLHF
v_gene: TRBV23-1
j_gene: TRBJ1-6

CDR3aa: CASSLGPGRETQYF
v_gene: TRBV7-2
j_gene: TRBJ2-5

CDR3aa: CAWRGNIYEQYF
v_gene: TRBV30
j_gene: TRBJ2-7